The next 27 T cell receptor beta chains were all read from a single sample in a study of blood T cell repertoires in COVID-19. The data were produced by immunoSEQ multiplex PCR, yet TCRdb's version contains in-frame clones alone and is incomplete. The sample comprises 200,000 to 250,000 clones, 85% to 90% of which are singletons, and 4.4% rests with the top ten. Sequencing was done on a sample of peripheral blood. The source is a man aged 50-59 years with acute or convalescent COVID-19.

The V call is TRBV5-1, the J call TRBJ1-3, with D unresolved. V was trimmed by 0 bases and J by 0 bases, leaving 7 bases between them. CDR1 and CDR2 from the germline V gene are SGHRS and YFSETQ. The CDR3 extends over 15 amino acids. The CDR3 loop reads CASSLDAGSGNTIYF. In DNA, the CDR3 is TGCGCCAGCAGCTTGGATGCGGGCTCTGGAAACACCATATATTTT.

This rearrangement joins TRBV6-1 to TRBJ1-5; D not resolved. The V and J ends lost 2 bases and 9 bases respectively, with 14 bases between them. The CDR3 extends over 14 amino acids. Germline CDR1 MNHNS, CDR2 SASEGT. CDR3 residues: CASSEMSDRGPQHF. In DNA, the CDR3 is TGTGCCAGCAGTGAAATGTCAGATCGGGGGCCCCAGCATTTT.

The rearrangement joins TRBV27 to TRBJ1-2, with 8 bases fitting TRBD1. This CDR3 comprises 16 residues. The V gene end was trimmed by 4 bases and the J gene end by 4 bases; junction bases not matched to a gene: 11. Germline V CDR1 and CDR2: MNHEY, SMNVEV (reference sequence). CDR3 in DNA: TGTGCCAGCAGTTCAGGGGGCTTTACCTTCGCCTATGGCTACACCTTC. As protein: CASSSGGFTFAYGYTF.

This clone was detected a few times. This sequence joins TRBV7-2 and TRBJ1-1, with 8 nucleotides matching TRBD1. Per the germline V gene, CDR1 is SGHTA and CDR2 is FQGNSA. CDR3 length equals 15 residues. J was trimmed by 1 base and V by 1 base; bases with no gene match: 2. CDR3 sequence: CASSLGDRRNTEAFF. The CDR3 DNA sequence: TGTGCCAGCAGCTTAGGGGACAGGAGGAACACTGAAGCTTTCTTT.

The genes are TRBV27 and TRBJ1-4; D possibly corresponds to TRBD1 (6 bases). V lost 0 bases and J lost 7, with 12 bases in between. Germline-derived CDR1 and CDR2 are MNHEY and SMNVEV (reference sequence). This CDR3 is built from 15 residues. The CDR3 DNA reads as TGTGCCAGCAGTTTATCTTACCAGGGGTCTGAAAAACTGTTTTTT. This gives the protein CASSLSYQGSEKLFF.

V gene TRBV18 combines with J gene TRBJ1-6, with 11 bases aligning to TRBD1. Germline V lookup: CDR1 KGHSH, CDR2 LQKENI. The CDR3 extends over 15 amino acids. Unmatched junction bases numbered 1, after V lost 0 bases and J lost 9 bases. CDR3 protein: CASSPPGQGVSPLHF. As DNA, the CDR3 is TGTGCCAGCTCACCACCGGGACAGGGGGTTTCACCCCTCCACTTT.

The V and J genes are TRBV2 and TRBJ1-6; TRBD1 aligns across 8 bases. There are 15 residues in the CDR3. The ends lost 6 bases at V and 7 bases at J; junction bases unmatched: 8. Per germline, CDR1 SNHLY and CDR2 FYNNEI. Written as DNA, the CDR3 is TGTGCCAGCAGCGTCGGACAGGGTGGCAATTCACCCCTCCACTTT. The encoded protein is CASSVGQGGNSPLHF.

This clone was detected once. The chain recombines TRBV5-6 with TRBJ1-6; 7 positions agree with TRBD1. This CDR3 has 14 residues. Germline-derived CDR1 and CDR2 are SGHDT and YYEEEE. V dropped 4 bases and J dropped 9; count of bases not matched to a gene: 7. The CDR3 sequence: CASSTGQGGSPLHF. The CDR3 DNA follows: TGTGCCAGCAGCACTGGGCAGGGGGGTTCACCCCTCCACTTT.

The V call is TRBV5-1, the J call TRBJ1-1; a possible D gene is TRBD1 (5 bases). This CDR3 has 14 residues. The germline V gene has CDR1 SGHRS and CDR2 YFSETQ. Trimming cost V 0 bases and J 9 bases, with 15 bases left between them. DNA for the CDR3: TGCGCCAGCAGCTTGGTCCCTTGGACACATAAAGCTTTCTTT. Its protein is CASSLVPWTHKAFF.

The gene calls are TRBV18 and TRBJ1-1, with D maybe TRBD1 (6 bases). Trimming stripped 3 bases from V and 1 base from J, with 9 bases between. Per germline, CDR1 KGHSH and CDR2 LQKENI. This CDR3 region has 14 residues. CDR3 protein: CASSPLGGNTEAFF. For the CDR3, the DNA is TGTGCCAGCTCACCCCTAGGGGGGAACACTGAAGCTTTCTTT.

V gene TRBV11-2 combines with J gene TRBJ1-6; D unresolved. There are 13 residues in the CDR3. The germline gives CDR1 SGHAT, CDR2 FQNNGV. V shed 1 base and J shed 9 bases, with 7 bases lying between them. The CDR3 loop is CASSLASGSPLHF. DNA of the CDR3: TGTGCCAGCAGCTTAGCCTCCGGTTCACCCCTCCACTTT.

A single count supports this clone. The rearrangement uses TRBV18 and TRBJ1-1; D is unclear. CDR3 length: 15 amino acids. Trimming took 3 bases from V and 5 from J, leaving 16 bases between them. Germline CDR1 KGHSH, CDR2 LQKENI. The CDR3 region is CASSPREDFGTEAFF. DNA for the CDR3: TGTGCCAGCTCACCTCGTGAGGACTTTGGGACTGAAGCTTTCTTT.

The CDR3 sequence is CASSDPRQGRSNEKLFF. CDR3 coding DNA: TGTGCCAGTAGTGATCCCAGACAGGGCCGTTCTAATGAAAAACTGTTTTTT. The chain joins TRBV19 to TRBJ1-4; 7 bases agree with TRBD1. V trimming: 5 bases; J trimming: 3 bases; junction bases outside the gene matches: 12. Germline V gene sequence: CDR1 LNHDA, CDR2 SQIVND (reference sequence). This CDR3 region has 17 residues.

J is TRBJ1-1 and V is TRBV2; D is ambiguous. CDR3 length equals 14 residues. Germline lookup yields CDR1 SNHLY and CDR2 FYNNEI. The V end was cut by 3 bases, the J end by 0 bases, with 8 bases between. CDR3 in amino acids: CASSDYQLNTEAFF. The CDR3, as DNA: TGTGCCAGCAGTGATTACCAGTTGAACACTGAAGCTTTCTTT.

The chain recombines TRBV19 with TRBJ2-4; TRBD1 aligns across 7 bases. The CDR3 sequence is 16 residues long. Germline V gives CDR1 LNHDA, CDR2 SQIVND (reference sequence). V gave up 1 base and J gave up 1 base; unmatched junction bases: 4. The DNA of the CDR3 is TGTGCCAGTAGTATAGTCCCGGACAGGGCCAAAAACATTCAGTACTTC. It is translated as CASSIVPDRAKNIQYF.

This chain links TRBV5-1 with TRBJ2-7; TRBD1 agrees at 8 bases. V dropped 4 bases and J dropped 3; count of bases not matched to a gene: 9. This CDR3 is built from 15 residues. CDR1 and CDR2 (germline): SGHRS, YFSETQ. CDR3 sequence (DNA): TGCGCCAGCAGCCAGGACAGGGCGACGGGCTACGAGCAGTACTTC. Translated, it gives CASSQDRATGYEQYF.

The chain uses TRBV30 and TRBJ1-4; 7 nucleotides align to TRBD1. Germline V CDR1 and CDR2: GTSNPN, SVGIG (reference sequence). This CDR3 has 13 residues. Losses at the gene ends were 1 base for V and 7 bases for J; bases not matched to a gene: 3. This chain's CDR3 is CAWSAQGGEKLFF. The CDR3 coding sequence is TGTGCCTGGAGTGCCCAGGGGGGTGAAAAACTGTTTTTT.

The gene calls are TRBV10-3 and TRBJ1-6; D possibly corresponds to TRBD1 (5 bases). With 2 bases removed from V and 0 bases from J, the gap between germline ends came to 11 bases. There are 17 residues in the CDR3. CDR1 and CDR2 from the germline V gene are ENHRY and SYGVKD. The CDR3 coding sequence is TGTGCCATCAGTGAGGCGTCCGGGGGCTCCTATAATTCACCCCTCCACTTT. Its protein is CAISEASGGSYNSPLHF.

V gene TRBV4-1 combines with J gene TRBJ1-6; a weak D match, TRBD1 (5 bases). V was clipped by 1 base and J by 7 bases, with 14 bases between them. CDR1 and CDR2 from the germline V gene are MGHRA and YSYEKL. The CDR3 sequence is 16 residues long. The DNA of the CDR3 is TGCGCCAGCAGCCAAGGGAGCGGGGGTGTGAATTCACCCCTCCACTTT. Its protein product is CASSQGSGGVNSPLHF.

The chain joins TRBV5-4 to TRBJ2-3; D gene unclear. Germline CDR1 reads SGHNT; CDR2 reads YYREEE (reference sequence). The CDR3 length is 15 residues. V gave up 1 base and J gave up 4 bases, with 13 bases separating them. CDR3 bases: TGTGCCAGCAGCTTGAGTGGTAGCCTCGCAGATACGCAGTATTTT. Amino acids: CASSLSGSLADTQYF. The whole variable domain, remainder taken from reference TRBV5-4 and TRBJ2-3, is ETGVTQSPTHLIKTRGQQVTLRCSSQSGHNTVSWYQQALGQGPQFIFQYYREEENGRGNFPPRFSGLQFPNYSSELNVNALELDDSALYLCASSLSGSLADTQYFGPGTRLTVL.

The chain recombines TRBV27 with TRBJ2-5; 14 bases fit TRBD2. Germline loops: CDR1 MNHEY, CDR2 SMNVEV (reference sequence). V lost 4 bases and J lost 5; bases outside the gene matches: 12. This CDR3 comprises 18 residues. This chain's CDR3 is CASSSPGLAGDLGETQYF. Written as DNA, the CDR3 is TGTGCCAGCAGTTCCCCGGGACTAGCGGGGGACTTAGGGGAGACCCAGTACTTC.

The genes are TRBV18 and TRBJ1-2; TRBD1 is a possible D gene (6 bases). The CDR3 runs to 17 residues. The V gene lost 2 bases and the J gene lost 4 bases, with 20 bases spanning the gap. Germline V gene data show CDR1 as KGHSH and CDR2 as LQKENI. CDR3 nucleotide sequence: TGTGCCAGCTCACCAATAGTCTCAGGTCAGGGGTCCTATGGCTACACCTTC. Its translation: CASSPIVSGQGSYGYTF. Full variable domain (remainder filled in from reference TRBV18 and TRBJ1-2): NAGVMQNPRHLVRRRGQEARLRCSPMKGHSHVYWYRQLPEEGLKFMVYLQKENIIDESGMPKERFSAEFPKEGPSILRIQQVVRGDSAAYFCASSPIVSGQGSYGYTFGSGTRLTVV.

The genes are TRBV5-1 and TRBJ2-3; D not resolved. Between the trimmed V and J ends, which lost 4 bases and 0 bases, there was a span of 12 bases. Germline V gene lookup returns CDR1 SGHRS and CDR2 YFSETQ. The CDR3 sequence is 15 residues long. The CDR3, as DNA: TGCGCCAGCAGCGGAGAGTACTCTAGCACAGATACGCAGTATTTT. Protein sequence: CASSGEYSSTDTQYF. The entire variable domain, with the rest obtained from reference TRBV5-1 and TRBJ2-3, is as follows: KAGVTQTPRYLIKTRGQQVTLSCSPISGHRSVSWYQQTPGQGLQFLFEYFSETQRNKGNFPGRFSGRQFSNSRSEMNVSTLELGDSALYLCASSGEYSSTDTQYFGPGTRLTVL.

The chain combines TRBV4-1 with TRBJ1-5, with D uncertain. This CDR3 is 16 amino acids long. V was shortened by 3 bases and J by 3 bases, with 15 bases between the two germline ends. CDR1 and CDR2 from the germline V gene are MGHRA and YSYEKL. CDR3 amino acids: CASSQATGTYNQPQHF. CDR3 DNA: TGCGCCAGCAGCCAGGCGACGGGAACCTACAATCAGCCCCAGCATTTT.

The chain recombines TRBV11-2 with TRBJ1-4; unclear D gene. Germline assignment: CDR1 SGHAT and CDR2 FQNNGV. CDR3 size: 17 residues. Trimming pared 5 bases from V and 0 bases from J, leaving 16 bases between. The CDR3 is CASSGYRSRATNEKLFF. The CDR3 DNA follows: TGTGCCAGCAGCGGCTACAGAAGCCGTGCAACTAATGAAAAACTGTTTTTT.

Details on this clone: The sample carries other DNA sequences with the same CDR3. The CDR3 is CASSPTGDQPQHF. CDR3 DNA: TGTGCCAGCTCACCGACAGGGGATCAGCCCCAGCATTTT. The chain combines TRBV18 with TRBJ1-5, with TRBD1 matching 8 bases. The CDR3 length is 13 residues. Trimming at V came to 3 bases and at J to 5 bases, leaving 0 bases not matched to a gene. Germline V gene lookup returns CDR1 KGHSH and CDR2 LQKENI.

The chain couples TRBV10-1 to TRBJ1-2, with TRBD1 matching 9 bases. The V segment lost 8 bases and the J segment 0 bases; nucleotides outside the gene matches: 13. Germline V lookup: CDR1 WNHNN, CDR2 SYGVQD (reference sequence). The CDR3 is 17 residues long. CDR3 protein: CASGHRGRVTANYGYTF. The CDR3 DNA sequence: TGCGCCAGCGGGCACAGGGGGCGCGTTACGGCTAACTATGGCTACACCTTC.